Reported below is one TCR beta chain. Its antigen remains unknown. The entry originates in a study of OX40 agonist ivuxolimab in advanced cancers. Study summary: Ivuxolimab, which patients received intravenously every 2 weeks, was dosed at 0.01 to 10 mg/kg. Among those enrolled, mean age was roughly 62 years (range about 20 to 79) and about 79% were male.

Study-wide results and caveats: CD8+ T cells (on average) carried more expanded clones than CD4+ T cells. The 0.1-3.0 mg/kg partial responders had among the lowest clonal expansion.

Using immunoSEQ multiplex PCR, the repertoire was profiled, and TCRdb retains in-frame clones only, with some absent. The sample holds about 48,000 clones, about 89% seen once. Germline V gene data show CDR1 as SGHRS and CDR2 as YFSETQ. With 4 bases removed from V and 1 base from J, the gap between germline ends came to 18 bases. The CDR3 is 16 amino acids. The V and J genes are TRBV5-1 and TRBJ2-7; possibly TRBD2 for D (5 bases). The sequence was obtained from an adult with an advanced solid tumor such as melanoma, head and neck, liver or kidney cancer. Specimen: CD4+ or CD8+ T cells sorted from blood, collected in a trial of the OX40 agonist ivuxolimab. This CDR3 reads CASSTPGSADSYEQYF. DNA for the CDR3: TGCGCCAGCAGCACACCTGGGAGCGCCGATTCCTACGAGCAGTACTTC. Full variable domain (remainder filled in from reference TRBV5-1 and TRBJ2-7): KAGVTQTPRYLIKTRGQQVTLSCSPISGHRSVSWYQQTPGQGLQFLFEYFSETQRNKGNFPGRFSGRQFSNSRSEMNVSTLELGDSALYLCASSTPGSADSYEQYFGPGTRLTVT.